The sequence of this T cell receptor (beta chain) was determined in a study of T-cell memory formation after mild COVID-19. Study-level background: Largely donor-specific sequence clusters came from two donors.

This CDR3 spans 15 amino acids. Germline CDR1 reads DFQATT; CDR2 reads SNEGSKA (reference sequence). V was clipped by 3 bases and J by 0 bases, with 13 bases between them. TCRdb re-called the 5' RACE reads with MiXCR, one entry per CDR3 protein. The sample holds tens of thousands of distinct CDR3 sequences, over 8.5% seen once. This clonotype was recorded a few times. Its antigen remains unknown. Study-level results: Certain responding clones were present in pre-infection memory, suggesting participation of cross-reactive memory.

The rearrangement joins TRBV20-1 to TRBJ2-3; the D is unclear. Sample: PBMCs or a T cell subset sorted from them (not recorded which). The origin of this receptor is a man between 18 and 29 years old who had mild COVID-19 (a few samples of this study predate the infection). Cell type and time point are not known. The CDR3 loop reads CSASNSAKSTDTQYF. The CDR3 DNA reads as TGCAGTGCTAGCAACTCCGCAAAGAGCACAGATACGCAGTATTTT.